Below, 23 T cell receptor beta chains from the same sample are listed, as sequenced in a study of cytomegalovirus exposure and HLA in healthy donors. A multiplex PCR was run with 60 Vbeta primers and 13 Jbeta primers. The repertoire was sequenced with immunoSEQ multiplex PCR; TCRdb's copy has only in-frame clones and lacks some. Here the sample spans 150,000 to 180,000 clones, around 80% being singletons. The source material was PBMCs. The receptors were sampled from a man younger than 40 in good health and CMV-seropositive.

The CDR3 DNA reads TGTGCCAGCAGCTTAGTCCCCCCGGGACAGGGGTTTACCACTAATGAAAAACTGTTTTTT. Translating gives CASSLVPPGQGFTTNEKLFF. The chain employs TRBV11-3 and TRBJ1-4, with TRBD1 matching 10 bases. The CDR3 length is 20 residues. Per the germline V gene, CDR1 is SGHNT and CDR2 is YENEEA. The V segment lost 1 base and the J segment 2 bases; nucleotides outside the gene matches: 13.

The DNA for the CDR3 is TGTGCCAGCAGCAATAACAGGGTGTTAGTTGACGAGCAGTACTTC. Translated, it gives CASSNNRVLVDEQYF. The chain couples TRBV6-5 to TRBJ2-7; the D gene is possibly TRBD1 (6 bases). Trimming left V 6 bases short and J 5 bases short, with 20 bases between. The length of the CDR3 is 15 residues. The germline V gene has CDR1 MNHEY and CDR2 SVGAGI.

The chain recombines TRBV5-4 with TRBJ2-1, with 14 bases lining up with TRBD2. Looked up from germline, CDR1 is SGHNT and CDR2 is YYREEE (reference sequence). The V and J ends lost 2 bases and 6 bases, in that order; junction bases with no gene match: 1. CDR3 length equals 15 residues. This chain's CDR3 is CASSFGTSGSNEQFF. Written as DNA, the CDR3 is TGTGCCAGCAGCTTCGGGACTAGCGGGAGCAATGAGCAGTTCTTC. Using reference TRBV5-4 and TRBJ2-1 for the parts outside the CDR3, the full variable domain is ETGVTQSPTHLIKTRGQQVTLRCSSQSGHNTVSWYQQALGQGPQFIFQYYREEENGRGNFPPRFSGLQFPNYSSELNVNALELDDSALYLCASSFGTSGSNEQFFGPGTRLTVL.

The genes are TRBV11-2 and TRBJ2-3; 10 nucleotides align to TRBD2. Germline CDR1 and CDR2: SGHAT and FQNNGV. Trimming took 3 bases from V and 3 from J; bases not matched to a gene: 9. The CDR3 is made up of 17 amino acids. CDR3 nucleotide sequence: TGTGCCAGCAGCTTCCTCGGGCTAGCGGGAGAGACAGATACGCAGTATTTT. Encoded protein: CASSFLGLAGETDTQYF.

The V and J genes are TRBV5-1 and TRBJ1-2, with 9 nucleotides matching TRBD1. Germline loops: CDR1 SGHRS, CDR2 YFSETQ. This CDR3 is built from 18 residues. V was pared by 7 bases and J by 6 bases, with 22 bases of the junction left unmatched. CDR3: CASSLLIRAGQGRNGYTF. The CDR3 DNA reads TGCGCCAGCTCCCTTCTAATCCGAGCGGGACAGGGAAGGAATGGCTACACCTTC.

V is TRBV5-1 and J is TRBJ1-1, with 8 nucleotides matching TRBD1. V shed 4 bases, J shed 4 bases, and the junction held 18 bases outside the gene matches. Germline V CDR1 and CDR2: SGHRS, YFSETQ. The CDR3 loop spans 18 amino acids. DNA of the CDR3: TGCGCCAGCAGCCCGGATTTCCCGGGACAGGCCCAGGGCACTGAAGCTTTCTTT. Amino acids: CASSPDFPGQAQGTEAFF.

The chain employs TRBV7-3 and TRBJ2-1, with 13 bases lining up with TRBD2. CDR1 and CDR2 from the germline V gene are SGHTA and FQGTGA. V lost 5 bases to trimming and J lost 7 bases; unmatched junction nucleotides: 5. The CDR3 is 15 amino acids. Here the CDR3 reads CASSPELAGGNEQFF. The CDR3 coding sequence is TGTGCCAGCAGCCCTGAACTAGCGGGAGGGAATGAGCAGTTCTTC.

This rearrangement joins TRBV28 to TRBJ1-1; 10 nucleotides match TRBD1. The CDR3 is made up of 15 amino acids. Per germline, CDR1 MDHEN and CDR2 SYDVKM. J lost 9 bases, V lost 5 bases, and 12 bases had no gene match. The CDR3 here is CASSPTGTGVPKAFF. CDR3 in DNA: TGTGCCAGCAGTCCTACCGGGACAGGGGTACCGAAAGCTTTCTTT.

The chain is built from TRBV19 and TRBJ1-1; TRBD1 aligns across 9 bases. Germline CDR1 LNHDA, CDR2 SQIVND (reference sequence). The V gene end was trimmed by 4 bases and the J gene end by 2 bases; junction bases not matched to a gene: 5. The CDR3 runs to 15 residues. CDR3 coding DNA: TGTGCCAGTAGTAAACAGGGGGCGGTTAACACTGAAGCTTTCTTT. As protein: CASSKQGAVNTEAFF.

The chain recombines TRBV19 with TRBJ2-7; D uncertain. Germline loops: CDR1 LNHDA, CDR2 SQIVND (reference sequence). Trimming took 3 bases from V and 0 from J, leaving 6 bases between them. The CDR3 covers 13 residues. CDR3 sequence reads: CASSIQDSYEQYF. For the CDR3, the DNA is TGTGCCAGTAGTATTCAGGACTCCTACGAGCAGTACTTC.

The chain links TRBV4-1 to TRBJ2-3, with TRBD2 identical over 12 bases. This CDR3 comprises 17 residues. Germline CDR1 reads MGHRA; CDR2 reads YSYEKL. The junction had 7 bases not matched to a gene; V was cut back by 4 bases and J by 2 bases. CDR3 in amino acids: CASSRTTSGRYTDTQYF. The DNA of the CDR3 is TGCGCCAGCAGCCGTACGACTAGCGGGAGATACACAGATACGCAGTATTTT.

The gene calls are TRBV7-8 and TRBJ2-5; 10 bases are shared with TRBD2. Germline V gene data show CDR1 as SGHVS and CDR2 as FQNEAQ. The CDR3 consists of 14 residues. J was trimmed by 3 bases and V by 5 bases; bases with no gene match: 3. The CDR3 loop reads CASSLGLAEETQYF. In DNA, the CDR3 is TGTGCCAGCAGCCTCGGACTAGCGGAAGAGACCCAGTACTTC. Variable domain in full (rest from reference TRBV7-8 and TRBJ2-5): GAGVSQSPRYKVAKRGQDVALRCDPISGHVSLFWYQQALGQGPEFLTYFQNEAQLDKSGLPSDRFFAERPEGSVSTLKIQRTQQEDSAVYLCASSLGLAEETQYFGPGTRLLVL.

The V gene is TRBV2, the J gene TRBJ1-3; D is ambiguous. Germline loops: CDR1 SNHLY, CDR2 FYNNEI. V was clipped by 7 bases and J by 2 bases, with 15 bases between them. There are 15 residues in the CDR3. CDR3 DNA sequence: TGTGCCAGCAAATTCGGAAGCGAGACTGGAAACACCATATATTTT. It is translated as CASKFGSETGNTIYF.

The chain couples TRBV6-1 to TRBJ1-5, with 7 bases aligning to TRBD1. CDR1 and CDR2 from the germline V gene are MNHNS and SASEGT. V lost 6 bases to trimming and J lost 5 bases; unmatched junction nucleotides: 4. This CDR3 has 13 residues. The CDR3 nucleotides are TGTGCCAGCAGGAAAACAGGGGATCAGCCCCAGCATTTT. It translates to CASRKTGDQPQHF.

This clone showed up just a few times. The chain joins TRBV18 to TRBJ1-1, with D possibly being TRBD1 (5 bases). V gave up 0 bases and J gave up 4 bases, with 18 bases separating them. The CDR3 loop spans 17 amino acids. Germline V CDR1 and CDR2: KGHSH, LQKENI. The CDR3, as DNA: TGTGCCAGCTCACCACCATTGTTTGTGGCAAGGGGCACTGAAGCTTTCTTT. It translates to CASSPPLFVARGTEAFF.

The chain uses TRBV9 and TRBJ2-3; D gene unclear. Germline-derived CDR1 and CDR2 are SGDLS and YYNGEE. The CDR3 totals 12 residues. The V gene lost 2 bases and the J gene lost 3 bases, with 4 bases spanning the gap. CDR3 DNA: TGTGCCAGCAGCGTTGCGACAGATACGCAGTATTTT. Translating it yields CASSVATDTQYF.

In its sample, this clone was seen once. The gene calls are TRBV2 and TRBJ2-1; 14 bases line up with TRBD2. Germline V gene sequence: CDR1 SNHLY, CDR2 FYNNEI. CDR3 length: 15 amino acids. J was trimmed by 10 bases and V by 5 bases; bases with no gene match: 7. The CDR3 DNA is TGTGCCAGCAGTAAGACTAGCGGGAGGGCCTGGGAGCAGTTCTTC. Its protein is CASSKTSGRAWEQFF. The variable domain in full, with the rest retrieved from reference TRBV2 and TRBJ2-1, is EPEVTQTPSHQVTQMGQEVILRCVPISNHLYFYWYRQILGQKVEFLVSFYNNEISEKSEIFDDQFSVERPDGSNFTLKIRSTKLEDSAMYFCASSKTSGRAWEQFFGPGTRLTVL.

The chain uses TRBV15 and TRBJ2-1; the match to TRBD2 covers 10 bases. CDR1 is LNHNV and CDR2 is YYDKDF in the germline V gene (reference sequence). The ends lost 1 base at V and 4 bases at J; junction bases unmatched: 1. The CDR3 has 15 residues. The CDR3, as DNA: TGTGCCACCAGCAGAGCTAGCGGGGGATACAATGAGCAGTTCTTC. It specifies CATSRASGGYNEQFF.

The chain has TRBV5-1 and TRBJ1-6, with TRBD1 as a possible D gene (6 bases). Germline CDR1 SGHRS, CDR2 YFSETQ. V was cut by 4 bases and J by 8 bases, with 22 bases left in between. This CDR3 has 17 residues. CDR3 sequence: CASSKKSRGASDSPLHF. The CDR3 nucleotides are TGCGCCAGCAGCAAAAAAAGTCGGGGGGCGTCTGATTCACCCCTCCACTTT.

The chain has TRBV27 and TRBJ2-5; 7 nucleotides line up with TRBD1. This CDR3 has 13 residues. Germline CDR1 MNHEY, CDR2 SMNVEV (reference sequence). V was clipped by 7 bases and J by 1 base; unmatched bases: 3. CDR3 residues: CASMRDSQETQYF. The CDR3 coding sequence is TGTGCCAGCATGAGGGACAGCCAAGAGACCCAGTACTTC.

This chain connects TRBV18 to TRBJ1-1; TRBD1 might be the D (5 bases). Per the germline V gene, CDR1 is KGHSH and CDR2 is LQKENI. This CDR3 comprises 12 residues. V was pared by 0 bases and J by 7 bases, with 6 bases between. CDR3 sequence (DNA): TGTGCCAGCTCACCACCGCAGGGTGAAGCTTTCTTT. As protein: CASSPPQGEAFF.

This rearrangement joins TRBV27 to TRBJ2-3, with D possibly TRBD1 on 6 matching bases. CDR1 and CDR2 from the germline V gene are MNHEY and SMNVEV (reference sequence). V was clipped by 3 bases and J by 0 bases, with 13 bases between them. The CDR3 is made up of 16 amino acids. CDR3 residues: CASSFSSGASTDTQYF. The CDR3 DNA is TGTGCCAGCAGTTTTTCGTCAGGGGCTAGCACAGATACGCAGTATTTT.

The V call is TRBV9, the J call TRBJ2-1; D call uncertain. The CDR3 is 13 residues long. Trimming stripped 0 bases from V and 8 bases from J, with 9 bases between. Germline V CDR1 and CDR2: SGDLS, YYNGEE. CDR3 nucleotides: TGTGCCAGCAGCGTAGAGGCACGGGATGAGCAGTTCTTC. It yields the protein CASSVEARDEQFF.